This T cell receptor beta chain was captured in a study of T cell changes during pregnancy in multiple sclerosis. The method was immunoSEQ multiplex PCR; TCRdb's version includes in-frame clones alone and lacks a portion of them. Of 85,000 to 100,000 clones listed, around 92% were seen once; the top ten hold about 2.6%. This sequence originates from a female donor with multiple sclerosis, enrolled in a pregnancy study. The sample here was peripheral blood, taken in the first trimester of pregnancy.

CDR3 sequence (DNA): TGTGCCTGGAGTGGGACAGATCAGCGGTATGGCTACACCTTC. Amino acid sequence: CAWSGTDQRYGYTF. The V call is TRBV30, the J call TRBJ1-2, with D possibly being TRBD1 (6 bases). Between the trimmed V and J ends, which lost 1 base and 5 bases, there was a span of 14 bases. Germline V gene lookup returns CDR1 GTSNPN and CDR2 SVGIG (reference sequence). The length of the CDR3 is 14 residues.